This TCR beta chain was sequenced for a study of identical twins. cDNA carried unique molecular identifiers, and a universal primer site was added by template switching. TCRdb recomputed calls from the 5' RACE reads with MiXCR, one row per CDR3 protein. This table holds roughly 690,000 distinct CDR3 sequences, over 5% found once. Study outcomes and limitations: Models predicted too little out-of-frame TCR alpha sharing in monozygotic twins. Among out-of-frame alpha sequences shared by twins, low generation probability occurred in excess.

Notes on this clonotype: The antigen is unknown.

Germline V lookup: CDR1 MNHEY, CDR2 SVGEGT. The V segment lost 6 bases and the J segment 3 bases; nucleotides outside the gene matches: 11. The CDR3 sequence is 17 residues long. This clonotype was sampled from a young man in good health. Sample: naive T cells sorted from blood. The V call is TRBV6-2 or TRBV6-3, the J call TRBJ2-1; 10 bases map to TRBD2. The CDR3 DNA sequence: TGTGCCAGCAGCCCCTGGGGAGCGGGAGGGATCTACAATGAGCAGTTCTTC. This translates into CASSPWGAGGIYNEQFF.